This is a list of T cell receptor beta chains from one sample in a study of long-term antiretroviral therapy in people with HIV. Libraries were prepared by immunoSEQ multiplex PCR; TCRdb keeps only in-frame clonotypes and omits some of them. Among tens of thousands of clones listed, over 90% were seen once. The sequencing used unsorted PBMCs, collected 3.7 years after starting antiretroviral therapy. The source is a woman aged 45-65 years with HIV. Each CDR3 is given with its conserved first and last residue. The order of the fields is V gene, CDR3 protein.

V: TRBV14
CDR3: CASRLGGATNEKLFF

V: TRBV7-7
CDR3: CASSLALAEGAQYF

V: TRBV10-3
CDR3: CAISDLGTGKETQYF

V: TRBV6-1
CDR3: CASSEQGGTGDTEAFF

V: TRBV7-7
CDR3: CASSQDSNLYNEQFF

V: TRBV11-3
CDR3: CASSWTGKDTEAFF

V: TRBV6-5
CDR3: CASSYSTGVNQPQHF

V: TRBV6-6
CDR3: CASSYRQGSSDEQYF

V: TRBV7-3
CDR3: CASSFDGTDTQYF

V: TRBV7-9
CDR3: CASSLAGTPIYEQYF

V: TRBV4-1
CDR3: CASSQDRTGGTDTQYF

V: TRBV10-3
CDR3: CAIRDRDRGGDTEAFF

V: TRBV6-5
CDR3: CASSYSSNRGYGYTF

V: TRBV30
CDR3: CAWSESPGQGGQPQHF

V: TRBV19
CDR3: CASSIESGGPRETQYF

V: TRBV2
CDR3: CASSEASFNEQFF

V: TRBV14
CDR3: CASSKDPGANEKLFF

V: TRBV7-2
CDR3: CASSPDREIYEQYF

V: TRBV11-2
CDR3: CASSLGQGNYEQYF

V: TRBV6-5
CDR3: CASSYTEGYQETQYF

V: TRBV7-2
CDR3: CASSSMGSGTGVGYTF

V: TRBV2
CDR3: CASSEAGGRTCLF

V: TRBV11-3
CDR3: CASSHTAGYEQYF

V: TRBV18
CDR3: CASSPPTGGDTEAFF

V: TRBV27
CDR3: CASSFGYWDSPLHF

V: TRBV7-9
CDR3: CASSLVPGRVYGYTF

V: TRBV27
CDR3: CASSLSVAPDGYTF

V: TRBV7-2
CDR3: CASSSRSSYNSPLHF

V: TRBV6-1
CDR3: CASSDIVFVGESYNEQFF

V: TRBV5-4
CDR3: CASSLAGGSRSEKLFF

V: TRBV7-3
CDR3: CASSLALGRTDTQYF

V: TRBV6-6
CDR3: CASQGQTYEQYF

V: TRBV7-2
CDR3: CASSLESGNTIYF

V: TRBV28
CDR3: CASSLTGTGMYEQYF

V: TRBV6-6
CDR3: CASRDAGGREQYF

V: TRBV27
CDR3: CASSSTATVGRDGLNF

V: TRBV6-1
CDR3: CASREGLNTGELFF

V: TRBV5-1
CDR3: CASSSVSGGERTGELFF

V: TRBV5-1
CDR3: CASSWGLAGVETQYF

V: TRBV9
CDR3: CASSVAAGAPDYGYTF

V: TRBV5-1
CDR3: CASSLSVSADTQYF

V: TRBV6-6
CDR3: CASSLGGHEQFF

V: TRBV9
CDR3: CASSVEPGELFF

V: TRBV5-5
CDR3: CASSPGTGAYEQYF

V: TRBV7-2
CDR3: CASSLSRGSNQPQHF

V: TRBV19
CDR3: CASSNRGEQYF

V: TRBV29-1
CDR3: CSVEGGYEQYF

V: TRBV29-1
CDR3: CSVTTGGGGYEQYF

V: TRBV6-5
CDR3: CASSYRQLSAEAFF

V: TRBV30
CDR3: CAWSVLGGSSAFF

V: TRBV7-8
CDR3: CASSSNNRGDGAFF

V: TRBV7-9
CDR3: CASSLEWPSYTF

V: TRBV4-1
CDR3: CASSQGTGSEKLFF

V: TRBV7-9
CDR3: CASSSHRGRSNQPQHF

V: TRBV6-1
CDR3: CASSEVGGELFF

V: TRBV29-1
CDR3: CSVEGQEKSSYNEQFF

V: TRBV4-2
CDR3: CASSPKLESRNIQYF

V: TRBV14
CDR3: CASSSIGRGNTEAFF

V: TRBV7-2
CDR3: CASSMTSTEQFF

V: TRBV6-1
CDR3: CASSQGNSGTSGNTIYF